The source of this T cell receptor beta chain is a study of cytomegalovirus exposure and HLA in healthy donors. The study's findings and limits: It was around 160 TCR beta chains that were listed as cytomegalovirus-associated. The study found most TCR sequences rare, yet found some public TCRs in many donors.

Turning to this clone: Its cognate antigen is unknown.

The V and J ends lost 4 bases and 5 bases respectively, with 8 bases between them. The V gene's germline CDR1 is SGHVS and CDR2 FNYEAQ. The CDR3 sequence is 12 residues long. TCRdb's copy holds only in-frame clones and misses some; the assay was immunoSEQ multiplex PCR. Here the sample spans under 80,000 clones, approximately 93% being singletons. These donors were members of the approximately 120-subject validation cohort, a group separate from the roughly 700-subject first cohort. The origin of this receptor is a woman under 30 in good health and CMV-seropositive. The sequenced sample was PBMCs. The rearrangement uses TRBV7-6 and TRBJ2-5, with D unclear. For the CDR3, the DNA is TGTGCCAGCAGCTCGGTCCGGGAGACCCAGTACTTC. Translating it yields CASSSVRETQYF.